Following are 8 T cell receptor beta chains from one sample sequenced in a study of T cells in narcolepsy. Clones were read by immunoSEQ multiplex PCR, and TCRdb kept only the in-frame ones, dropping some. The sample has about 30,000 clones, about 80% seen once; the top ten hold around 0.91%. What was sequenced was CD45RA- memory CD4+ T cells from PBMCs. All receptors come from a human donor with narcolepsy.

This chain uses TRBV13 with TRBJ1-1; 8 positions agree with TRBD1. The CDR3 sequence is 13 residues long. Germline CDR1 PRHDT, CDR2 FYEKMQ (reference sequence). V shed 6 bases and J 8 bases; nucleotides not matched to a gene: 8. CDR3 nucleotides: TGTGCCAGCAGGGAGGACAGGGTGGGCGAAGCTTTCTTT. Protein product: CASREDRVGEAFF. The variable domain in full, with the rest retrieved from reference TRBV13 and TRBJ1-1, is AAGVIQSPRHLIKEKRETATLKCYPIPRHDTVYWYQQGPGQDPQFLISFYEKMQSDKGSIPDRFSAQQFSDYHSELNMSSLELGDSALYFCASREDRVGEAFFGQGTRLTVV.

The CDR3 DNA reads TGTGCCAGCAGTTCCGGGACTGGAGGCGAGCAGTACTTC. It yields the protein CASSSGTGGEQYF. The chain couples TRBV6-5 to TRBJ2-7, with a possible D match to TRBD2 (6 bases). Trimming stripped 4 bases from V and 6 bases from J, with 13 bases between. This CDR3 is built from 13 residues. Looked up from germline, CDR1 is MNHEY and CDR2 is SVGAGI.

V and J are TRBV9 and TRBJ2-7; 7 nucleotides match TRBD1. The germline gives CDR1 SGDLS, CDR2 YYNGEE. CDR3 length: 12 residues. V lost 4 bases to trimming and J lost 9 bases; unmatched junction nucleotides: 7. This chain's CDR3 is CASSPEGTVQYF. The CDR3 nucleotides read TGTGCCAGCAGCCCAGAGGGGACAGTGCAGTACTTC.

The V and J genes are TRBV4-3 and TRBJ2-3; 10 positions match TRBD1. The CDR3 covers 16 residues. The ends lost 2 bases at V and 4 bases at J; junction bases unmatched: 6. Germline CDR1 is LGHNA and CDR2 is YSLEER. The CDR3 loop is CASSQTGTGVSDTQYF. DNA of the CDR3: TGCGCCAGCAGCCAAACCGGGACAGGGGTGTCAGATACGCAGTATTTT.

The chain recombines TRBV10-3 with TRBJ2-2, with 9 nucleotides matching TRBD2. Germline CDR1 ENHRY, CDR2 SYGVKD. The CDR3 is 15 residues long. J was trimmed by 7 bases and V by 8 bases; bases with no gene match: 11. As DNA, the CDR3 is TGTGCCATCTCGGACGAGCGGGGGGAAAGCGGGGAGCTGTTTTTT. Its protein product is CAISDERGESGELFF.

V gene TRBV4-3 combines with J gene TRBJ2-2; TRBD2 aligns across 10 bases. The CDR3 extends over 19 amino acids. Germline V lookup: CDR1 LGHNA, CDR2 YSLEER. The V segment lost 1 base and the J segment 2 bases; nucleotides outside the gene matches: 10. The CDR3 reads CASSQGLAGALPNTGELFF. The CDR3 region has the DNA TGCGCCAGCAGCCAAGGGCTAGCGGGGGCCCTACCAAACACCGGGGAGCTGTTTTTT.

This chain connects TRBV2 to TRBJ2-3; 9 nucleotides line up with TRBD2. Germline CDR1 and CDR2: SNHLY and FYNNEI. J gave up 2 bases and V 6 bases, and 6 bases lay outside the gene matches. The CDR3 is 15 amino acids. The CDR3 protein is CASRRSGGTTDTQYF. The CDR3 region has the DNA TGTGCCAGCAGGAGGAGCGGGGGGACCACAGATACGCAGTATTTT.

The chain couples TRBV29-1 to TRBJ2-5, with no clear D. Germline CDR1 reads SQVTM; CDR2 reads ANQGSEA. CDR3 length equals 12 residues. The V end lost 5 bases, the J end lost 5 bases, and 12 bases lay between the germline ends. CDR3 in amino acids: CSVPKGRETQYF. In nucleotides, the CDR3 is TGCAGCGTTCCCAAGGGAAGGGAGACCCAGTACTTC.